The clone carrying this TCR beta chain was found a few times. Exposed study participants had met a COVID-19 case within 2 weeks before entry. This table comes from immunoSEQ multiplex PCR, and its TCRdb copy is limited to in-frame clones, with some not included. Of fewer than 350,000 clones in the sample, 88% were seen once. The sample belongs to a study of blood T cell repertoires in COVID-19. Unmatched junction bases numbered 1, after V lost 5 bases and J lost 1 base. There are 14 residues in the CDR3. Germline V gene lookup returns CDR1 MDHEN and CDR2 SYDVKM. The J gene is TRBJ2-7, the V gene TRBV28; 11 bases match TRBD2. Material: PBMCs or T cells enriched from blood (not recorded which). This TCR came from a woman between 25 and 40 years old who had been exposed to COVID-19. In DNA, the CDR3 is TGTGCCAGCAGTATAGCGGGAGGGTCCTACGAGCAGTACTTC. Amino acids: CASSIAGGSYEQYF.